There are a few counts of the clone carrying this T cell receptor (beta chain). Its antigen is unidentified. This entry is derived from a study of cytomegalovirus exposure and HLA in healthy donors. Points from the study as a whole: Among the sequence variants, a highly shared cluster was likely an artifact of sequencing. V- and J-gene trimming of TCR beta was linked (in a later analysis) to a missense DCLRE1C variant. Cytomegalovirus status, reportedly, was diagnosed with high specificity and sensitivity by the classifier. Several top significant clusters appeared, in a later analysis, to be linked to common viral pathogens.

Germline CDR1 and CDR2: MGHRA and YSYEKL. The V and J ends lost 1 base and 2 bases, in that order; junction bases with no gene match: 4. This CDR3 contains 17 residues. The PCR contained 60 Vbeta and 13 Jbeta primers. Sequenced by immunoSEQ multiplex PCR; TCRdb stores in-frame clones only, minus some. The sample has fewer than 55,000 clones; around three quarters are singletons. Sequencing was performed on PBMCs. The origin of this receptor is a woman aged 45 to 65 in good health and CMV-seropositive. The gene calls are TRBV4-1 and TRBJ2-6; 8 bases fit TRBD1. As DNA, the CDR3 is TGCGCCAGCAGCCAAGCCAAGGACAGGGCTGGGGCCAACGTCCTGACTTTC. Protein: CASSQAKDRAGANVLTF.